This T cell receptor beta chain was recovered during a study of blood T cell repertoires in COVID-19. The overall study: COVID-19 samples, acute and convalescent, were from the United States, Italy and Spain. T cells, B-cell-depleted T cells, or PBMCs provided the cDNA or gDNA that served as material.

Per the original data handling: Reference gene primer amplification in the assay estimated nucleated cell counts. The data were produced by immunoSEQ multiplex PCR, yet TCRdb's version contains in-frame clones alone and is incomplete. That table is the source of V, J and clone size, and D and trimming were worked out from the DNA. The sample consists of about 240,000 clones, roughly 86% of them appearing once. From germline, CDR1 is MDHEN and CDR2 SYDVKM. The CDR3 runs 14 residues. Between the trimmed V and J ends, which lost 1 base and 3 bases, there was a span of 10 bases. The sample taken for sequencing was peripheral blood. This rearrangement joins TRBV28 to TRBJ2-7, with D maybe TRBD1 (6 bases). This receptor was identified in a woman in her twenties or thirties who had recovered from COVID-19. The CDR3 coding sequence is TGTGCCAGCAGTTTATTAGCAGGGGACTACGAGCAGTACTTC. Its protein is CASSLLAGDYEQYF.